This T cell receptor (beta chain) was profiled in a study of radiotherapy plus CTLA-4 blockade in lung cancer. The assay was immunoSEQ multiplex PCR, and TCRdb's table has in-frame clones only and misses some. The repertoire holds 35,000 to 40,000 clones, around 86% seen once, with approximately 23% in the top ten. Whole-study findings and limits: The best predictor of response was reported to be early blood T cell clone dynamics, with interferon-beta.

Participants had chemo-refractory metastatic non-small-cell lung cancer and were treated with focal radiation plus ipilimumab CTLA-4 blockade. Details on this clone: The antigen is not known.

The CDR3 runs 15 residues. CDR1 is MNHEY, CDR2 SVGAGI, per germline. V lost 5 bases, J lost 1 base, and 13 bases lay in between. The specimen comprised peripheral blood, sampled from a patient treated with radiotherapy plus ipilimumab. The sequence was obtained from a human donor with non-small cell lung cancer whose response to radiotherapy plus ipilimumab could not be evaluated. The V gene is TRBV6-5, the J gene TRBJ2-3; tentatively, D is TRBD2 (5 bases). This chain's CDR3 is CASSPRGLRTDTQYF. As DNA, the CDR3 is TGTGCCAGCAGTCCCAGAGGGCTCCGCACAGATACGCAGTATTTT.